This TCR beta chain was obtained from a study of T cell responses to AZD1222 COVID-19 vaccine. General study findings and limits: Once two AZD1222 doses were given, Spike-specific TCR breadth and depth went up. Within unmutated variant regions lay the reported targets of nearly half of spike-specific TCRs.

Germline V gene lookup returns CDR1 SGHRS and CDR2 YFSETQ. V lost 4 bases, J lost 3 bases, and 11 bases lay in between. The CDR3 has 14 residues. Comment on this clone: Antigen specificity is unknown.

Sequencing used immunoSEQ multiplex PCR; TCRdb keeps in-frame clones, though not all of them. This sample has 29,000 or so clones, with about 94% found just once. The receptor was derived from an adult in good health. The chain combines TRBV5-1 with TRBJ2-1; the D is unclear. The sample in question was peripheral blood, obtained on day 0 of AZD1222 vaccination. The CDR3 sequence is CASSRNFGYNEQFF. CDR3 sequence (DNA): TGCGCCAGCAGCCGCAATTTCGGCTACAATGAGCAGTTCTTC.